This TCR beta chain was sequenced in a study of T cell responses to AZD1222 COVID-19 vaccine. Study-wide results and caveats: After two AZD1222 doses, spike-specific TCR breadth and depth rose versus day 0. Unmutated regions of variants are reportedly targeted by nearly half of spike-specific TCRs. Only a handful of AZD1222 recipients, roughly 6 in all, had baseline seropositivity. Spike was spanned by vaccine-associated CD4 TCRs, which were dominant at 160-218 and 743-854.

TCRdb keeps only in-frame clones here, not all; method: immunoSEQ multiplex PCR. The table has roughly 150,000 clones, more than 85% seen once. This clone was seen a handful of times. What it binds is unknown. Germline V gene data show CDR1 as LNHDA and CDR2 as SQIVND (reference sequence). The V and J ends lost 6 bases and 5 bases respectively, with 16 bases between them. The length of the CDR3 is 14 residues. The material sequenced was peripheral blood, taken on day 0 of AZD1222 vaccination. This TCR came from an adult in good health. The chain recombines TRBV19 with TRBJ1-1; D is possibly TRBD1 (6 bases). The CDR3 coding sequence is TGTGCCAGTAGCGGCAGGGGATGGGTAACTGAAGCTTTCTTT. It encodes CASSGRGWVTEAFF.